One sample yielded the 27 T cell receptor beta chains listed below, sequenced in a study of glioma-infiltrating T cells. The iRepertoire nested amplicon-rescue multiplex PCR amplified TCR alpha and beta CDR3s from RNA. TCRdb re-called the multiplex PCR reads with MiXCR, one entry per CDR3 protein. The repertoire has more than 300,000 distinct CDR3 sequences, 41% of them found once; the top ten carry around 12%. The sequenced sample was glioma tissue, nonneoplastic brain tissue, or PBMCs (not recorded which). These receptors all come from a human donor with low-grade glioma or glioblastoma, undergoing nonglioma brain surgery, or in good health (not recorded which).

In this sample, this clonotype turned up many times. The chain employs TRBV28 and TRBJ1-3; TRBD1 matches at 8 bases. CDR3 length: 14 amino acids. Germline CDR1 MDHEN, CDR2 SYDVKM. V was clipped by 3 bases and J by 6 bases; unmatched bases: 4. The CDR3 loop is CASSFFQGANTIYF. The DNA of the CDR3 is TGTGCCAGCAGTTTTTTCCAGGGGGCAAACACCATATATTTT.

The chain recombines TRBV5-1 with TRBJ2-5, with D possibly called TRBD1 or TRBD2 (6 bases each). The CDR3 is made up of 16 amino acids. Trimming cost V 0 bases and J 1 base, with 13 bases left between them. CDR1 is SGHRS, CDR2 YFSETQ, per germline. The CDR3: CASSLVGGNGQETQYF. The CDR3 DNA is TGCGCCAGCAGCTTGGTCGGGGGCAATGGCCAAGAGACCCAGTACTTC.

This clonotype was seen many times. V usage is TRBV28 and J usage is TRBJ2-1; perhaps TRBD1 as D (6 bases). Trimming left V 5 bases short and J 0 bases short, with 14 bases between. The CDR3 extends over 16 amino acids. Germline V gene lookup returns CDR1 MDHEN and CDR2 SYDVKM. In DNA, the CDR3 is TGTGCCAGCAGTCCACTCGGACAGAGCTCCTACAATGAGCAGTTCTTC. Protein sequence: CASSPLGQSSYNEQFF.

This chain uses TRBV27 with TRBJ2-1; 7 bases align to TRBD1. CDR3 length: 15 residues. J gave up 9 bases and V 6 bases, and 14 bases lay outside the gene matches. The V gene's germline CDR1 is MNHEY and CDR2 SMNVEV (reference sequence). The CDR3 reads CASSLDRAGWIEQFF. The CDR3 DNA follows: TGTGCCAGCAGCTTAGACAGGGCGGGTTGGATTGAGCAGTTCTTC.

This sequence joins TRBV6-1 and TRBJ2-2; D may be TRBD2 (6 bases). Per the germline V gene, CDR1 is MNHNS and CDR2 is SASEGT. CDR3 length: 17 residues. Trimming shortened V by 5 bases and J by 2 bases, and 18 bases separated the two germline ends. The CDR3, as DNA: TGTGCCAGCAGTCCTGACTTGCGGGATGTCAACACCGGGGAGCTGTTTTTT. Protein: CASSPDLRDVNTGELFF.

The gene calls are TRBV25-1 and TRBJ1-6; 7 nucleotides agree with TRBD1. This CDR3 is 16 amino acids long. With 6 bases clipped from V and 10 bases from J, the junction kept 15 bases outside the gene matches. The V gene's germline CDR1 is MGHDK and CDR2 SYGVNS. The CDR3 loop is CASRGLTGRDGSPLHF. For the CDR3, the DNA is TGTGCCAGCAGGGGATTGACAGGGAGGGATGGGTCACCCCTCCACTTT.

In this sample, this clonotype turned up a few times. This chain connects TRBV27 to TRBJ2-3, with no clear D. The CDR3 runs 14 residues. V was trimmed by 6 bases and J by 5 bases, leaving 15 bases between them. CDR1 is MNHEY and CDR2 is SMNVEV in the germline V gene (reference sequence). In nucleotides, the CDR3 is TGTGCCAGCAGCCGATCCTTAGTGCAAGATACGCAGTATTTT. It encodes CASSRSLVQDTQYF.

This chain connects TRBV19 to TRBJ1-5; the match to TRBD1 covers 10 bases. The V gene end was trimmed by 4 bases and the J gene end by 6 bases; junction bases not matched to a gene: 9. The V gene's germline CDR1 is LNHDA and CDR2 SQIVND (reference sequence). CDR3 size: 16 residues. The CDR3 region is CASSTDPGTGVQPQHF. DNA for the CDR3: TGTGCCAGTAGTACAGACCCCGGGACAGGGGTTCAGCCCCAGCATTTT.

With respect to this clonotype: A much larger clone lies one base from this, so it may be a read error. The chain employs TRBV27 and TRBJ1-1; no clear D. Germline CDR1 is MNHEY and CDR2 is SMNVEV (reference sequence). The CDR3 extends over 14 amino acids. V was clipped by 8 bases and J by 5 bases, with 18 bases between them. CDR3 sequence reads: CASGRVGGKTEAFF. The CDR3 coding sequence is TGTGCCAGCGGCCGTGTGGGCGGCAAAACTGAAGCTTTCTTT.

As regards this clonotype: A much larger clone differs from this one at a single base, so this may be a read error. The chain uses TRBV28 and TRBJ2-7, with D unresolved. Germline V gene lookup returns CDR1 MDHEN and CDR2 SYDVKM. The CDR3 consists of 12 residues. V was clipped by 2 bases and J by 5 bases, with 7 bases between them. In DNA, the CDR3 is TGTGCCAGCAGTTTACCCCTCGACGAGCAGTACTTC. Its protein product is CASSLPLDEQYF.

The V and J genes are TRBV4-1 and TRBJ2-7; no reliable D call. The V gene lost 4 bases and the J gene lost 2 bases, with 12 bases spanning the gap. The germline V gene encodes CDR1 MGHRA and CDR2 YSYEKL. The CDR3 sequence is 14 residues long. The CDR3 DNA sequence: TGCGCCAGCAGCCCCTACGTCCAGACCTACGAGCAGTACTTC. Amino acids: CASSPYVQTYEQYF.

J is TRBJ2-7 and V is TRBV20-1; 10 bases are shared with TRBD2. Trimming took 5 bases from V and 3 from J; bases not matched to a gene: 7. The CDR3 is made up of 14 amino acids. The germline V gene has CDR1 DFQATT and CDR2 SNEGSKA (reference sequence). CDR3 sequence reads: CSAPGTSASYEQYF. CDR3 sequence (DNA): TGCAGTGCTCCTGGGACTAGCGCCAGCTACGAGCAGTACTTC.

The chain carries TRBV6-2 or TRBV6-3 and TRBJ1-2, with D uncertain. Germline V gene lookup returns CDR1 MNHEY and CDR2 SVGEGT. This CDR3 has 13 residues. V shed 7 bases and J shed 8 bases, with 17 bases lying between them. Written as DNA, the CDR3 is TGTGCCAGCAACCCCGAGGGAGGACGCGGCTACACCTTC. Translated: CASNPEGGRGYTF.

This clonotype was seen a handful of times. The gene calls are TRBV10-2 and TRBJ2-1; D possibly corresponds to TRBD2 (5 bases). Trimming stripped 8 bases from V and 6 bases from J, with 14 bases between. The V gene's germline CDR1 is WSHSY and CDR2 SAAADI. This CDR3 comprises 13 residues. The CDR3 is CASLDIGGNEQFF. The CDR3 DNA is TGCGCCAGCCTCGACATCGGAGGCAATGAGCAGTTCTTC.

The rearrangement links TRBV20-1 to TRBJ1-6; no firm D call. V was clipped by 1 base and J by 2 bases, with 12 bases between them. Germline CDR1 is DFQATT and CDR2 is SNEGSKA (reference sequence). The CDR3 has 16 residues. The CDR3 loop is CSARVAANPYNSPLHF. CDR3 sequence (DNA): TGCAGTGCTAGAGTGGCGGCTAACCCCTATAATTCACCCCTCCACTTT.

This clonotype was seen ten or more times. The chain has TRBV15 and TRBJ1-5; D not certain. Trimming pared 3 bases from V and 0 bases from J, leaving 21 bases between. The V gene's germline CDR1 is LNHNV and CDR2 YYDKDF (reference sequence). This CDR3 spans 19 amino acids. The CDR3 sequence is CATSSYPQSAGYSNQPQHF. The CDR3 DNA reads as TGTGCCACCAGCAGCTACCCACAGAGTGCCGGTTATAGCAATCAGCCCCAGCATTTT.

The chain joins TRBV7-2 to TRBJ2-7, with TRBD2 as a possible D gene (6 bases). Germline lookup yields CDR1 SGHTA and CDR2 FQGNSA. V gave up 3 bases and J gave up 0 bases, with 24 bases separating them. The CDR3 loop spans 19 amino acids. CDR3 sequence reads: CASSLGLGMWAPSSYEQYF. The CDR3 DNA reads TGTGCCAGCAGCTTGGGACTGGGAATGTGGGCCCCGAGCTCCTACGAGCAGTACTTC.

This clonotype was seen many times. The rearrangement links TRBV15 to TRBJ1-2; D is ambiguous. Germline V CDR1 and CDR2: LNHNV, YYDKDF (reference sequence). The CDR3 totals 15 residues. V was trimmed by 2 bases and J by 0 bases, leaving 10 bases between them. CDR3 sequence reads: CATSRSAETNYGYTF. The CDR3 DNA reads TGTGCCACCAGCAGATCGGCAGAGACTAACTATGGCTACACCTTC.

This clonotype was seen at least ten times. The chain carries TRBV28 and TRBJ1-2, with D possibly being TRBD1 (6 bases). This CDR3 is 14 amino acids long. With 3 bases removed from V and 3 bases from J, the gap between germline ends came to 11 bases. Germline CDR1 reads MDHEN; CDR2 reads SYDVKM. CDR3 protein: CASSFRGAHYGYTF. The CDR3 bases are TGTGCCAGCAGTTTTCGGGGGGCCCACTATGGCTACACCTTC.

This clonotype occurred many times. DNA for the CDR3: TGTGCCAGCAAACCGGCCCCCTCCTGGGGCTACACCTTC. It specifies CASKPAPSWGYTF. The chain joins TRBV6-1 to TRBJ1-2; D not resolved. The CDR3 contains 13 residues. The germline V gene has CDR1 MNHNS and CDR2 SASEGT. Trimming removed 7 bases at V and 8 bases at J, with 17 bases between.

Many counts were recorded for this clonotype. This chain joins TRBV28 and TRBJ2-2; D gene unclear. Germline V gene data show CDR1 as MDHEN and CDR2 as SYDVKM. The CDR3 loop spans 11 amino acids. V lost 8 bases to trimming and J lost 1 base, with 2 bases between them. Written as DNA, the CDR3 is TGTGCCAGCCAGAACACCGGGGAGCTGTTTTTT. Amino acid sequence: CASQNTGELFF.

This chain links TRBV3-1 with TRBJ2-3; a weak D match, TRBD1 (6 bases). Germline CDR1 is LGHDT and CDR2 is YNNKEL (reference sequence). V lost 0 bases and J lost 2, with 12 bases in between. The CDR3 has 16 residues. The CDR3 reads CASSQERGQPTDTQYF. The CDR3 DNA reads TGTGCCAGCAGCCAAGAGCGCGGACAGCCCACAGATACGCAGTATTTT.

Points on this clonotype: This could be a read error, since a much larger clone is one nucleotide away. This chain joins TRBV25-1 and TRBJ2-5; D not certain. Trimming shortened V by 5 bases and J by 13 bases, and 14 bases separated the two germline ends. This CDR3 has 11 residues. The germline CDR1 and CDR2 sequences are MGHDK and SYGVNS. CDR3 amino acids: CASSTLRRLYF. In nucleotides, the CDR3 is TGTGCCAGCAGTACCCTACGACGGCTGTACTTC.

The chain is built from TRBV11-3 and TRBJ2-2; no firm D call. The length of the CDR3 is 16 residues. Germline-derived CDR1 and CDR2 are SGHNT and YENEEA. V lost 5 bases to trimming and J lost 0 bases, with 13 bases between them. This chain's CDR3 is CASSPSDEPNTGELFF. The CDR3 DNA reads as TGTGCCAGCAGCCCCTCAGATGAACCGAACACCGGGGAGCTGTTTTTT.

A word on this clonotype: Because the CDR3 is missing its conserved closing phenylalanine or tryptophan, this is likely a read error. CDR3 sequence (DNA): TGCAGTGCCAGCGGGGGCCTCAGAACACTTCCTAGGACCGAGCAGTACTCC. Its translation is CSASGGLRTLPRTEQYS. This chain links TRBV20-1 with TRBJ2-7, with 8 bases that match TRBD2. The germline V gene has CDR1 DFQATT and CDR2 SNEGSKA (reference sequence). The CDR3 covers 17 residues. The V and J ends lost 6 bases and 6 bases, in that order; junction bases with no gene match: 22.

CDR3 sequence reads: CASSLYRGDTGELFF. For the CDR3, the DNA is TGTGCCAGCAGTTTATACAGGGGAGATACCGGGGAGCTGTTTTTT. The genes are TRBV27 and TRBJ2-2, with TRBD1 matching over 7 bases. Germline V gives CDR1 MNHEY, CDR2 SMNVEV (reference sequence). J was trimmed by 5 bases and V by 1 base; bases with no gene match: 4. The CDR3 is 15 amino acids.

This clonotype was seen ten or more times. J is TRBJ2-1 and V is TRBV20-1; 10 nucleotides line up with TRBD2. The germline CDR1 and CDR2 sequences are DFQATT and SNEGSKA (reference sequence). The CDR3 consists of 14 residues. Unmatched junction bases numbered 4, after V lost 3 bases and J lost 5 bases. CDR3 loop: CSASLAGAHNEQFF. CDR3 DNA: TGCAGTGCTAGCCTAGCGGGAGCCCACAATGAGCAGTTCTTC.